The clone carrying this T cell receptor (beta chain) was detected a few times. Its cognate antigen is unknown. This CDR3 spans 14 amino acids. Germline CDR1 and CDR2: KGHDR and SFDVKD. V trimming: 3 bases; J trimming: 6 bases; junction bases outside the gene matches: 4. This sample stems from a study of T cells in Graves' hyperthyroidism and ophthalmopathy. Overall study results and limits: Most clonotypes expanded in thyroid above 0.001 were likewise present in blood. Model output signaled ophthalmopathy a median roughly 6.1 months ahead of onset.

Amplified TCR beta CDR3 regions came from RNA transcripts. First-round RT-PCR targeting the TCR CDR3 was performed with the HTBI primer set. TCRdb itself ran the multiplex PCR reads through MiXCR, one entry per CDR3 protein. The sample has approximately 590,000 distinct CDR3 sequences, 15% to 19% seen once. Source material: blood. The TCR was taken from a woman aged 25 to 39 with Graves' hyperthyroidism. The chain carries TRBV24-1 and TRBJ2-4; 7 positions agree with TRBD2. CDR3 loop: CATSDGLEGNIQYF. CDR3 bases: TGTGCCACCAGTGATGGACTAGAGGGAAACATTCAGTACTTC.